Following are 14 T cell receptor beta chains from one sample sequenced in a study of OX40 agonist ivuxolimab in advanced cancers. Generated by immunoSEQ multiplex PCR, the TCRdb table keeps only in-frame clones and is missing some. This table holds 15,000 to 20,000 clones, 82% found once. The material was CD4+ or CD8+ T cells sorted from blood, obtained in a trial of the OX40 agonist ivuxolimab. These receptors were taken from an adult with an advanced solid tumor such as melanoma, head and neck, liver or kidney cancer.

The chain employs TRBV11-3 and TRBJ2-3, with D uncertain. This CDR3 is 16 amino acids long. The V gene lost 1 base and the J gene lost 0 bases, with 11 bases spanning the gap. The germline CDR1 and CDR2 sequences are SGHNT and YENEEA. CDR3 amino acids: CASSLGISDSTDTQYF. In DNA, the CDR3 is TGTGCCAGCAGCTTAGGAATCAGTGATAGCACAGATACGCAGTATTTT.

The chain is built from TRBV9 and TRBJ2-3; tentative D call: TRBD2 (6 bases). Trimming removed 4 bases at V and 4 bases at J, with 16 bases between. This CDR3 is 15 amino acids long. The germline gives CDR1 SGDLS, CDR2 YYNGEE. CDR3: CASSSWGEVADTQYF. The DNA for the CDR3 is TGTGCCAGCAGCTCCTGGGGGGAGGTCGCAGATACGCAGTATTTT.

J is TRBJ2-4 and V is TRBV5-1, with D unclear. Germline V gene lookup returns CDR1 SGHRS and CDR2 YFSETQ. The CDR3 has 13 amino acids. The ends were cut back, 4 bases at V and 7 bases at J, with 12 bases in the middle. The CDR3 coding sequence is TGCGCCAGCAGCCCTGACTTCCACAACATTCAGTACTTC. Residues: CASSPDFHNIQYF.

The V gene is TRBV7-2, the J gene TRBJ1-2, with 8 positions matching TRBD1. CDR1 is SGHTA, CDR2 FQGNSA, per germline. The CDR3 extends over 15 amino acids. The junction had 9 bases not matched to a gene; V was cut back by 5 bases and J by 4 bases. CDR3 loop: CASSPPRTGRYGYTF. The CDR3 DNA follows: TGTGCCAGCAGCCCGCCTCGGACAGGGCGCTATGGCTACACCTTC.

V usage is TRBV10-3 and J usage is TRBJ1-5; 7 nucleotides align to TRBD1. The CDR3 covers 14 residues. The J segment lost 4 bases and the V segment lost 5 bases, leaving 5 bases of the junction unmatched. The V gene's germline CDR1 is ENHRY and CDR2 SYGVKD. CDR3 region: CAISQGQTNQPQHF. Written as DNA, the CDR3 is TGTGCCATCAGTCAGGGACAGACAAATCAGCCCCAGCATTTT.

The rearrangement links TRBV19 to TRBJ2-1; 13 nucleotides match TRBD2. Trimming took 9 bases from V and 8 from J; bases not matched to a gene: 7. This CDR3 is built from 14 residues. Germline-derived CDR1 and CDR2 are LNHDA and SQIVND (reference sequence). CDR3 nucleotides: TGTGCCAGCCAGGGACTAGCGGGAATGGATGAGCAGTTCTTC. Amino acids: CASQGLAGMDEQFF.

The rearrangement joins TRBV11-2 to TRBJ1-5; D is undetermined. The CDR3 covers 14 residues. Germline V gene sequence: CDR1 SGHAT, CDR2 FQNNGV. V lost 2 bases, J lost 5 bases, and 10 bases lay in between. The CDR3 DNA follows: TGTGCCAGCAGCTTACGGGGTTCGGATCAGCCCCAGCATTTT. This codes for CASSLRGSDQPQHF.

The rearrangement uses TRBV6-5 and TRBJ1-2; tentatively, D is TRBD1 (6 bases). CDR1 and CDR2 from the germline V gene are MNHEY and SVGAGI. V was shortened by 6 bases and J by 8 bases, with 19 bases between the two germline ends. The CDR3 spans 14 residues. CDR3 bases: TGTGCCAGCAGGCCAGACAGGCTCGGCTGGGGCTACACCTTC. Residues: CASRPDRLGWGYTF.

The V and J genes are TRBV27 and TRBJ2-1; 12 positions agree with TRBD2. The V segment lost 7 bases and the J segment 6 bases; nucleotides outside the gene matches: 10. CDR1 is MNHEY, CDR2 SMNVEV, per germline (reference sequence). The CDR3 has 16 residues. CDR3 loop: CASTMRLAGVSNEQFF. The CDR3 nucleotides read TGTGCCAGCACCATGCGACTAGCGGGGGTGAGCAATGAGCAGTTCTTC.

This clone was seen more than once but under ten times. The V call is TRBV14, the J call TRBJ2-1; D is unresolved. The CDR3 length is 12 residues. V was pared by 4 bases and J by 12 bases, with 13 bases between. Per the germline V gene, CDR1 is SGHDN and CDR2 is FVKESK. The CDR3 is CASSPLATVQFF. CDR3 coding DNA: TGTGCCAGCAGCCCCTTAGCAACCGTGCAGTTCTTC.

CDR3 region: CASSTPQSYEQYF. The CDR3 DNA sequence: TGTGCCAGCAGTACTCCCCAGTCCTACGAGCAGTACTTC. The genes are TRBV7-9 and TRBJ2-7; D remains ambiguous. The CDR3 is 13 amino acids. Germline-derived CDR1 and CDR2 are SEHNR and FQNEAQ (reference sequence). With 6 bases removed from V and 1 base from J, the gap between germline ends came to 10 bases. The full variable domain, its missing parts supplied by reference TRBV7-9 and TRBJ2-7, is DTGVSQNPRHKITKRGQNVTFRCDPISEHNRLYWYRQTLGQGPEFLTYFQNEAQLEKSRLLSDRFSAERPKGSFSTLEIQRTEQGDSAMYLCASSTPQSYEQYFGPGTRLTVT.

The chain is built from TRBV7-2 and TRBJ2-4; 11 positions match TRBD2. J gave up 7 bases and V 1 base, and 6 bases lay outside the gene matches. The CDR3 has 16 residues. CDR1 is SGHTA, CDR2 FQGNSA, per germline. This chain's CDR3 is CASSLDLAGGGNIQYF. The CDR3 DNA reads as TGTGCCAGCAGCTTAGACCTAGCGGGAGGTGGGAACATTCAGTACTTC.

This clone was found once. The genes are TRBV28 and TRBJ1-5; D is unclear. The CDR3 has 13 amino acids. V was cut by 7 bases and J by 5 bases, with 12 bases left in between. Germline V CDR1 and CDR2: MDHEN, SYDVKM. CDR3 bases: TGTGCCAGCAACCGAAATCTCGATCAGCCCCAGCATTTT. Protein product: CASNRNLDQPQHF.

CDR3 amino acids: CASTYPRGEISATNEKLFF. DNA of the CDR3: TGTGCCAGCACCTACCCCCGAGGGGAGATTTCTGCAACTAATGAAAAACTGTTTTTT. This chain links TRBV11-2 with TRBJ1-4; the D gene is possibly TRBD1 (5 bases). Germline CDR1 reads SGHAT; CDR2 reads FQNNGV. Between the trimmed V and J ends, which lost 7 bases and 0 bases, there was a span of 24 bases. The CDR3 extends over 19 amino acids.